The present TCR beta chain was sequenced within a study of CDR3 diversity in severe acne. Germline-derived CDR1 and CDR2 are SGHKS and YYEKEE (reference sequence). Trimming shortened V by 3 bases and J by 4 bases, and 19 bases separated the two germline ends. The CDR3 has 16 amino acids. TCRdb reanalysed the PCR reads using MiXCR and keeps one entry per CDR3 protein. This repertoire shows about 90,000 distinct CDR3 sequences, approximately 54% found once; its top ten account for about 9.9%. The origin of this receptor is a male donor with severe acne vulgaris. The chain joins TRBV5-5 to TRBJ1-2, with D unresolved. The material sequenced was blood. The CDR3 protein is CASSSEVAGGTYGYTF. In nucleotides, the CDR3 is TGTGCCAGCAGCTCCGAGGTGGCAGGTGGAACCTATGGCTACACCTTC. Supplemented by reference TRBV5-5 and TRBJ1-2, the full variable domain reads DAGVTQSPTHLIKTRGQQVTLRCSPISGHKSVSWYQQVLGQGPQFIFQYYEKEERGRGNFPDRFSARQFPNYSSELNVNALLLGDSALYLCASSSEVAGGTYGYTFGSGTRLTVV.